This note documents a single T cell receptor (beta chain) sequence. Its antigen remains unknown. This sample was taken from a study of T cell responses to AZD1222 COVID-19 vaccine. Study-level findings and limits: Only five to seven individuals given AZD1222 were seropositive at baseline. The repertoires were collected only after the peak T cell response. Among vaccine-associated CD4 TCRs, coverage spanned spike, with dominance at 160-218 and 743-854. The reported proportion of spike-specific TCRs targeting unmutated variant regions was nearly half.

Measured with immunoSEQ multiplex PCR; TCRdb has only the in-frame clones, and not every one. This sample has around 130,000 clones; 80% to 90% occur once, and the top ten carry 9.4%. This receptor was identified in an adult in good health. The input for sequencing was peripheral blood, taken on day 0 of AZD1222 vaccination.

The CDR3 DNA is TGTGCCAGCAGCCAAGATCAGTTTGGCAGGACTCACTATGGCTACACCTTC. Protein: CASSQDQFGRTHYGYTF. This chain connects TRBV14 to TRBJ1-2; D not resolved. Germline V gene data show CDR1 as SGHDN and CDR2 as FVKESK. The CDR3 length is 17 residues. With 0 bases removed from V and 3 bases from J, the gap between germline ends came to 17 bases.